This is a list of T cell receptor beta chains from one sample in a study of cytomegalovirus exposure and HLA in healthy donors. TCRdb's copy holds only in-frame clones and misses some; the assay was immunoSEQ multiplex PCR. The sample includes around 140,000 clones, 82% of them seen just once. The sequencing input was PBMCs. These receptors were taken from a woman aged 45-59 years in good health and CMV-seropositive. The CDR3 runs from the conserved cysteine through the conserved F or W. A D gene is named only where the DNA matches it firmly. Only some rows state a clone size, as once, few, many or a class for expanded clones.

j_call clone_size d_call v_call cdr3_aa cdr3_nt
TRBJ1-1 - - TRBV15 CATSQGGEAHTEAFF TGTGCCACCAGCCAAGGGGGGGAGGCCCACACTGAAGCTTTCTTT
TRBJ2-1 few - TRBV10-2 CASGDYHNEQFF TGCGCCAGCGGAGATTACCACAATGAGCAGTTCTTC
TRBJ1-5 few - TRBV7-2 CASSPAEIQPQHF TGTGCCAGCAGCCCTGCGGAAATCCAGCCCCAGCATTTT
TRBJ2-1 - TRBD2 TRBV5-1 CASSSTSSNEQFF TGCGCCAGCAGCTCGACTAGCAGCAATGAGCAGTTCTTC
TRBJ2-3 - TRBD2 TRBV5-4 CASSLGGASGVTDTQYF TGTGCCAGCAGCTTGGGGGGGGCTAGCGGGGTCACAGATACGCAGTATTTT
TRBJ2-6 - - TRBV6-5 CASSRTTGANVLTF TGTGCCAGCAGTCGGACAACTGGGGCCAACGTCCTGACTTTC
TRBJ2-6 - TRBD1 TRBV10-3 CAMGSGTGGRHGANVLTF TGTGCCATGGGTTCCGGGACAGGGGGACGGCATGGGGCCAACGTCCTGACTTTC
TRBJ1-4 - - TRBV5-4 CASSTGGAGNEKLFF TGTGCCAGCAGCACGGGGGGGGCTGGTAATGAAAAACTGTTTTTT
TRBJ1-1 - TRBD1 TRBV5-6 CASSFQIRGSEAFF TGTGCCAGCAGCTTCCAGATCAGGGGGTCTGAAGCTTTCTTT
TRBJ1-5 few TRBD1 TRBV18 CASSPRTGRLDQPQHF TGTGCCAGCTCACCAAGGACAGGGAGGTTGGATCAGCCCCAGCATTTT
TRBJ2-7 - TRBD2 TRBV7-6 CASSLGGTTYEQYF TGTGCCAGCAGCTTGGGTGGGACTACCTACGAGCAGTACTTC
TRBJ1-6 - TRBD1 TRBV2 CASSVDRGTPLHF TGTGCCAGCAGTGTGGACAGGGGCACACCCCTCCACTTT
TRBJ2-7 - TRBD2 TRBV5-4 CASSRGSGNPYEQYF TGTGCCAGCAGCCGGGGTAGCGGGAACCCCTACGAGCAGTACTTC
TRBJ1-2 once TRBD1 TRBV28 CASSSLDRGPLLYGYTF TGTGCCAGCAGTTCTTTGGACAGGGGCCCGTTGCTTTATGGCTACACCTTC
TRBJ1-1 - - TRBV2 CASTLDRQNTEAFF TGTGCCAGCACCCTCGACAGGCAGAACACTGAAGCTTTCTTT
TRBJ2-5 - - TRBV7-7 CASSPRRGFGETQYF TGTGCTAGCAGCCCTCGCCGGGGTTTCGGGGAGACCCAGTACTTC
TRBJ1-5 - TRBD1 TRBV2 CASTTGTGYQPQHF TGTGCCAGCACTACCGGGACAGGGTATCAGCCCCAGCATTTT
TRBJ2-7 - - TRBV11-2 CASSPGGAYEQYF TGTGCCAGCAGCCCCGGGGGAGCCTACGAGCAGTACTTC
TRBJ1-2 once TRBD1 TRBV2 CASGTGDSANYGYTF TGTGCCAGCGGAACCGGGGACAGTGCTAACTATGGCTACACCTTC
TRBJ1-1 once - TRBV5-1 CASSSQGSTEAFF TGCGCCAGCAGCTCTCAGGGATCTACTGAAGCTTTCTTT
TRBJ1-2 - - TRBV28 CASRVRDGYTF TGTGCCAGCAGGGTCCGGGATGGCTACACCTTC
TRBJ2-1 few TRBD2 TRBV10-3 CASSWFRRGFVDEQFF TGTGCCAGCAGTTGGTTTCGGCGGGGGTTTGTGGATGAGCAGTTCTTC
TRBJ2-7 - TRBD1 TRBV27 CASSLLGGAGEQYF TGTGCCAGCAGCCTCCTAGGGGGCGCCGGCGAGCAGTACTTC
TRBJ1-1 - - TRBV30 CAWSVDYTEAFF TGTGCCTGGAGTGTCGACTACACTGAAGCTTTCTTT
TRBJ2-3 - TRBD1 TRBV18 CASSLNRGADTQYF TGTGCCAGCTCACTAAACAGGGGGGCAGATACGCAGTATTTT
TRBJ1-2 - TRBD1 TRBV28 CASSLLGTGGGYTF TGTGCCAGCAGTTTACTAGGGACAGGGGGGGGCTACACCTTC
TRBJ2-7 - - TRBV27 CASRGWSGRGSYEQYF TGTGCCAGCAGGGGGTGGTCCGGGCGGGGCTCCTACGAGCAGTACTTC
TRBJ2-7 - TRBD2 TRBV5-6 CASSFGTSGGSAYEQYF TGTGCCAGCAGCTTTGGGACTAGCGGGGGGTCAGCCTACGAGCAGTACTTC
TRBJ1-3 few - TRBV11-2 CASSSGESGNTIYF TGTGCCAGCAGCTCAGGGGAATCGGGAAACACCATATATTTT
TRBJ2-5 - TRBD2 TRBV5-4 CASSLGIAGGLRETQYF TGTGCCAGCAGCTTGGGTATAGCGGGGGGCCTTCGAGAGACCCAGTACTTC
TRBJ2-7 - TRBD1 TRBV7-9 CASSLDSGTGFVHEQYF TGTGCCAGCAGCTTAGATTCCGGGACAGGGTTTGTACACGAGCAGTACTTC
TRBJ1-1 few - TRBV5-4 CASSYPENTEAFF TGTGCCAGCAGTTACCCAGAGAACACTGAAGCTTTCTTT
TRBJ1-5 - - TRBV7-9 CASSFSDQPQHF TGTGCCAGCAGCTTCTCCGATCAGCCCCAGCATTTT
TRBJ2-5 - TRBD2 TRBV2 CASSYSGGGPRAQYF TGTGCCAGCAGTTATAGCGGGGGGGGCCCAAGGGCCCAGTACTTC
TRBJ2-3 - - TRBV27 CASSFRSVHTDTQYF TGTGCCAGCAGCTTTCGGTCTGTCCACACAGATACGCAGTATTTT
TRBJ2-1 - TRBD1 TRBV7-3 CASSLTENRGDYNEQFF TGTGCCAGCAGCTTAACAGAGAACAGGGGGGACTACAATGAGCAGTTCTTC
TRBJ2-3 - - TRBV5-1 CASTIDGVTDTQYF TGCGCCAGCACCATCGACGGGGTCACAGATACGCAGTATTTT
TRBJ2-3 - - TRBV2 CASSTIQGTDTQYF TGTGCCAGCAGCACTATACAGGGAACAGATACGCAGTATTTT
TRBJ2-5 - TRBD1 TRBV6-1 CATTTGIRETQYF TGTGCCACCACGACAGGGATCAGAGAGACCCAGTACTTC
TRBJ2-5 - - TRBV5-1 CASSLSNGGPETQYF TGCGCCAGCAGCTTAAGTAACGGAGGGCCCGAGACCCAGTACTTC
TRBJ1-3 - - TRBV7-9 CASSSSAGAWTIYF TGTGCCAGCAGCTCGTCGGCGGGGGCTTGGACCATATATTTT
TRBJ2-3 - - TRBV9 CASSWRLVPDTQYF TGTGCCAGCAGCTGGAGACTAGTACCAGATACGCAGTATTTT
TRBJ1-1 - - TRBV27 CASSRGLGTEAFF TGTGCCAGCAGCAGGGGTTTGGGTACTGAAGCTTTCTTT
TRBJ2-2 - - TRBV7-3 CASSSPWGDDTGELFF TGTGCCAGCAGCTCACCATGGGGCGATGACACCGGGGAGCTGTTTTTT
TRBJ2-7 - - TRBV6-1 CASSEGLSYEQYF TGTGCCAGCAGTGAAGGCCTATCCTACGAGCAGTACTTC
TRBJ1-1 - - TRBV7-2 CASSSQVNTEAFF TGTGCCAGCAGTTCACAGGTGAACACTGAAGCTTTCTTT
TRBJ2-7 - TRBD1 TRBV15 CATSRGQGVTSYEQYF TGTGCCACCAGCAGAGGACAGGGGGTGACTTCCTACGAGCAGTACTTC
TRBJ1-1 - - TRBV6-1 CASSPSTIGELSAFF TGTGCCAGCAGTCCAAGTACCATCGGGGAGTTGTCTGCTTTCTTT
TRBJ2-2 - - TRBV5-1 CASSFGGTGELFF TGCGCCAGCAGCTTCGGGGGAACCGGGGAGCTGTTTTTT
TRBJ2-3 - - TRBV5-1 CASSRLPSTDTQYF TGCGCCAGCAGCCGCCTACCGAGCACAGATACGCAGTATTTT
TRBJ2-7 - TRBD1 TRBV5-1 CASSRDRANYEQYF TGCGCCAGCAGCCGGGACAGGGCGAACTACGAGCAGTACTTC
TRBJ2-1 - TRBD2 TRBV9 CASSPGRVPLGDEQFF TGTGCCAGCAGCCCCGGGAGGGTACCCCTGGGCGATGAGCAGTTCTTC
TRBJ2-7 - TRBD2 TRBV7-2 CASSELAGGVGEQYF TGTGCCAGCAGCGAACTAGCGGGAGGAGTTGGCGAGCAGTACTTC